This TCR beta chain was found in a study of T cells in localized non-small cell lung cancer. Per germline, CDR1 ENHRY and CDR2 SYGVKD. V dropped 2 bases and J dropped 6 bases, with 11 bases sitting between them. The CDR3 is made up of 14 amino acids. This clone was found a few times. TCRdb's table, derived via immunoSEQ multiplex PCR, lists solely in-frame clones and lacks some. This sample has tens of thousands of clones, with 85% to 95% found just once. The rearrangement uses TRBV10-3 and TRBJ1-5; D may be TRBD1 (5 bases). The sequenced sample was peripheral blood, obtained before any cancer treatment. The source is a female donor over 55 with stage I lung adenocarcinoma. The CDR3 nucleotides are TGTGCCATCAGTGAGGAGCAGGGTATTCAGCCCCAGCATTTT. Amino acid sequence: CAISEEQGIQPQHF.